This TCR beta chain was observed in a study of blood T cell repertoires in COVID-19. For the study at large: Researchers got acute and convalescent COVID-19 samples from the United States, Italy and Spain.

The ends lost 0 bases at V and 5 bases at J; junction bases unmatched: 7. In germline, CDR1 is SGDLS, CDR2 YYNGEE. The CDR3 is 15 residues long. This clone was observed a few times. Only in-frame clones appear in the TCRdb table, and some are missing; sequencing was by immunoSEQ multiplex PCR. The repertoire holds roughly 80,000 clones, roughly 87% seen once, with roughly 5.3% in the top ten. The specimen was peripheral blood. This TCR came from an elderly woman with active or convalescent COVID-19. J is TRBJ2-5 and V is TRBV9; 7 positions agree with TRBD1. The CDR3 loop is CASSVGQGYFETQYF. The CDR3, as DNA: TGTGCCAGCAGCGTAGGACAGGGATATTTTGAGACCCAGTACTTC.